Following are 32 T cell receptor beta chains from one sample sequenced in a study of blood T cell repertoires in COVID-19. The table came from immunoSEQ multiplex PCR; TCRdb's copy has only in-frame clones and leaves some out. The sample carries 150,000 or so clones, approximately 84% recorded once. The sequenced material came from peripheral blood. The receptor set was obtained from a man aged 18 to 29 with active or convalescent COVID-19.

The V gene is TRBV24-1, the J gene TRBJ2-7; tentatively, D is TRBD2 (6 bases). Trimming took 4 bases from V and 0 from J, leaving 12 bases between them. CDR1 and CDR2 (germline): KGHDR, SFDVKD. The CDR3 sequence is 15 residues long. This CDR3 reads CATSDPRGSSYEQYF. CDR3 in DNA: TGTGCCACCAGTGACCCACGGGGGAGCTCCTACGAGCAGTACTTC.

The J gene is TRBJ2-1, the V gene TRBV5-1; TRBD1 aligns across 8 bases. CDR1 is SGHRS and CDR2 is YFSETQ in the germline V gene. The ends lost 4 bases at V and 7 bases at J; junction bases unmatched: 7. The CDR3 length is 14 residues. Here the CDR3 DNA reads TGCGCCAGCAGCCCCGGGACAGGTAAAAATGAGCAGTTCTTC. It specifies CASSPGTGKNEQFF.

The chain uses TRBV6-5 and TRBJ1-4, with TRBD1 matching 9 bases. J gave up 3 bases and V 4 bases, and 3 bases lay outside the gene matches. The V gene's germline CDR1 is MNHEY and CDR2 SVGAGI. The CDR3 consists of 15 residues. The CDR3 spells CASSLGQGANEKLFF. The CDR3 nucleotides are TGTGCCAGCAGTTTGGGACAGGGTGCTAATGAAAAACTGTTTTTT.

V is TRBV4-1 and J is TRBJ2-1; a weak D match, TRBD1 (6 bases). V dropped 1 base and J dropped 1 base, with 11 bases sitting between them. CDR3 length equals 16 residues. Per germline, CDR1 MGHRA and CDR2 YSYEKL. CDR3 DNA: TGCGCCAGCAGCCAAGTCCCAGGGGAGTCCTACAATGAGCAGTTCTTC. Protein: CASSQVPGESYNEQFF.

V gene TRBV7-6 combines with J gene TRBJ1-1; D not resolved. Trimming shortened V by 2 bases and J by 0 bases, and 7 bases separated the two germline ends. Germline V gene data show CDR1 as SGHVS and CDR2 as FNYEAQ. CDR3 size: 14 residues. The CDR3, as DNA: TGTGCCAGCAGCTTACAGGTTATGAACACTGAAGCTTTCTTT. It codes for CASSLQVMNTEAFF. Combining the CDR3 with reference TRBV7-6 and TRBJ1-1 gives the whole variable domain GAGVSQSPRYKVTKRGQDVALRCDPISGHVSLYWYRQALGQGPEFLTYFNYEAQQDKSGLPNDRFSAERPEGSISTLTIQRTEQRDSAMYRCASSLQVMNTEAFFGQGTRLTVV.

This chain joins TRBV9 and TRBJ1-2; tentative D call: TRBD1 (6 bases). V was cut by 0 bases and J by 4 bases, with 13 bases left in between. The germline V gene has CDR1 SGDLS and CDR2 YYNGEE. The CDR3 loop spans 15 amino acids. CDR3 residues: CASSVDAGEGYGYTF. CDR3 DNA: TGTGCCAGCAGCGTAGATGCAGGGGAAGGCTATGGCTACACCTTC.

This clone was recorded at least ten times. The same CDR3 also results from other DNA sequences found in this sample. The chain employs TRBV30 and TRBJ1-5; D is ambiguous. Trimming stripped 0 bases from V and 5 bases from J, with 8 bases between. Germline CDR1 is GTSNPN and CDR2 is SVGIG (reference sequence). CDR3 length equals 13 residues. CDR3 coding DNA: TGTGCCTGGAGTGTAGGAGGTGATCAGCCCCAGCATTTT. Its protein is CAWSVGGDQPQHF.

The J gene is TRBJ1-3, the V gene TRBV4-1; D is perhaps TRBD1 (5 bases). CDR3 size: 20 residues. CDR1 and CDR2 (germline): MGHRA, YSYEKL. V was pared by 0 bases and J by 0 bases, with 21 bases between. The CDR3 spells CASSQDRGIVSSASGNTIYF. The CDR3 DNA is TGCGCCAGCAGCCAAGATCGGGGGATCGTCTCGTCGGCCTCTGGAAACACCATATATTTT.

The rearrangement joins TRBV6-6 to TRBJ1-2; possibly TRBD1 for D (6 bases). V was shortened by 4 bases and J by 0 bases, with 9 bases between the two germline ends. CDR3 length: 14 residues. Per the germline V gene, CDR1 is MNHNY and CDR2 is SVGAGI (reference sequence). CDR3 nucleotides: TGTGCCAGCAGTTTGACAGGAACTAACTATGGCTACACCTTC. Translation: CASSLTGTNYGYTF.

Turning to this clone: The same CDR3 can be traced to other DNA sequences in this sample. The chain carries TRBV7-9 and TRBJ2-2, with TRBD1 matching 9 bases. The CDR3 runs 15 residues. The germline V gene encodes CDR1 SEHNR and CDR2 FQNEAQ (reference sequence). The ends lost 3 bases at V and 2 bases at J; junction bases unmatched: 1. The DNA of the CDR3 is TGTGCCAGCAGCTTGGGACAGGGAAACACCGGGGAGCTGTTTTTT. Translated, it gives CASSLGQGNTGELFF.

V usage is TRBV4-3 and J usage is TRBJ2-7; D may be TRBD2 (5 bases). Looked up from germline, CDR1 is LGHNA and CDR2 is YSLEER. The CDR3 has 15 residues. V was shortened by 0 bases and J by 4 bases, with 13 bases between the two germline ends. The CDR3 DNA reads as TGCGCCAGCAGCCAAGATGAGGGAGATTATTACGAGCAGTACTTC. Amino acid sequence: CASSQDEGDYYEQYF.

The chain links TRBV7-3 to TRBJ1-2; weak D call: TRBD1 (5 bases). The germline gives CDR1 SGHTA, CDR2 FQGTGA. Trimming took 2 bases from V and 0 from J, leaving 10 bases between them. The CDR3 is 15 residues long. The CDR3 DNA follows: TGTGCCAGCAGCTTATCCGGGGGATCTAACTATGGCTACACCTTC. This sequence encodes CASSLSGGSNYGYTF. Full variable domain (remainder filled in from reference TRBV7-3 and TRBJ1-2): GAGVSQTPSNKVTEKGKYVELRCDPISGHTALYWYRQSLGQGPEFLIYFQGTGAADDSGLPNDRFFAVRPEGSVSTLKIQRTERGDSAVYLCASSLSGGSNYGYTFGSGTRLTVV.

This clone is a singleton in its sample. The chain links TRBV5-5 to TRBJ1-5, with a tentative D call TRBD1 (6 bases). The CDR3 runs 15 residues. The V and J ends lost 3 bases and 0 bases respectively, with 10 bases between them. Germline values: CDR1 SGHKS, CDR2 YYEKEE (reference sequence). The CDR3 protein is CASSWGQYSNQPQHF. The CDR3 coding sequence is TGTGCCAGCAGCTGGGGACAATATAGCAATCAGCCCCAGCATTTT.

The chain joins TRBV30 to TRBJ1-2; 12 nucleotides agree with TRBD1. This CDR3 region has 13 residues. V gave up 5 bases and J gave up 7 bases; unmatched junction bases: 5. Germline CDR1 GTSNPN, CDR2 SVGIG (reference sequence). CDR3 bases: TGTGCCTGGGAGGGACAGGGGGCATCTGGCTACACCTTC. It translates to CAWEGQGASGYTF.

This chain joins TRBV2 and TRBJ2-2, with TRBD2 identical over 8 bases. This CDR3 has 13 residues. J gave up 7 bases and V 6 bases, and 4 bases lay outside the gene matches. The V gene's germline CDR1 is SNHLY and CDR2 FYNNEI. The CDR3 sequence is CASRISGVGELFF. DNA of the CDR3: TGTGCCAGCAGGATTAGCGGGGTCGGGGAGCTGTTTTTT.

This chain connects TRBV5-6 to TRBJ1-2; 7 bases are shared with TRBD1. After removal of 4 bases from V and 4 bases from J, the junction contained 7 bases not matched to a gene. The length of the CDR3 is 14 residues. Germline V gene data show CDR1 as SGHDT and CDR2 as YYEEEE. CDR3 residues: CASSHRGLGYGYTF. The CDR3 DNA sequence: TGTGCCAGCAGCCATAGGGGGCTGGGCTATGGCTACACCTTC.

The chain has TRBV4-1 and TRBJ2-7; maybe TRBD1 (5 bases). The DNA matches TRBJ2-4 better at its end, which makes the J call doubtful. The V gene's germline CDR1 is MGHRA and CDR2 YSYEKL. This CDR3 spans 14 amino acids. CDR3 sequence reads: CASSETLARDIQYF. The CDR3 DNA reads TGCGCCAGCAGCGAAACCCTGGCCAGGGACATTCAGTACTTC.

This sequence joins TRBV2 and TRBJ2-1; D is undetermined. Germline loops: CDR1 SNHLY, CDR2 FYNNEI. Trimming took 7 bases from V and 7 from J, leaving 14 bases between them. The CDR3 runs 13 residues. The CDR3 bases are TGTGCCAGCACTACCCAGACTCGGAATGAGCAGTTCTTC. This gives the protein CASTTQTRNEQFF.

V usage is TRBV29-1 and J usage is TRBJ2-3, with D perhaps TRBD1 (6 bases). The CDR3 has 14 amino acids. V was shortened by 5 bases and J by 0 bases, with 12 bases between the two germline ends. Germline CDR1 SQVTM, CDR2 ANQGSEA. The CDR3 region has the DNA TGCAGCGTTACGGACAGCCTCAGCACAGATACGCAGTATTTT. Its translation is CSVTDSLSTDTQYF.

The chain joins TRBV5-1 to TRBJ2-1; D might be TRBD2 (5 bases). CDR3 length: 13 residues. The V end was cut by 3 bases, the J end by 9 bases, with 13 bases between. Germline CDR1 and CDR2: SGHRS and YFSETQ. The chain's CDR3 is CASSWNKRGEQFF. The CDR3 DNA is TGCGCCAGCAGCTGGAATAAACGGGGTGAGCAGTTCTTC.

This chain joins TRBV3-1 (or the pseudogene TRBV3-2) and TRBJ2-7; TRBD2 might be the D (6 bases). CDR1 is LGHDT and CDR2 is YNNKEL in the germline V gene (reference sequence). Between the trimmed V and J ends, which lost 2 bases and 3 bases, there was a span of 11 bases. The CDR3 covers 14 residues. The CDR3 loop reads CASSQTLADYEQYF. The DNA of the CDR3 is TGTGCCAGCAGCCAAACCTTAGCGGACTACGAGCAGTACTTC.

This chain uses TRBV6-5 with TRBJ2-4; D may be TRBD2 (5 bases). The CDR3 consists of 14 residues. The V end lost 6 bases, the J end lost 9 bases, and 18 bases lay between the germline ends. Germline-derived CDR1 and CDR2 are MNHEY and SVGAGI. The CDR3 spells CASSGSGVLGIQYF. The CDR3 DNA is TGTGCCAGCAGCGGGTCCGGGGTATTGGGCATTCAGTACTTC.

This clone occurred once. The chain couples TRBV2 to TRBJ2-6; possible D gene TRBD2, 5 bases. The germline gives CDR1 SNHLY, CDR2 FYNNEI. Between the trimmed V and J ends, which lost 2 bases and 2 bases, there was a span of 10 bases. This CDR3 has 16 amino acids. The CDR3 nucleotides are TGTGCCAGCAGTGAACCCCCGGGGACTGGGGCCAACGTCCTGACTTTC. Its translation: CASSEPPGTGANVLTF.

V is TRBV29-1 and J is TRBJ2-7, with 9 bases that match TRBD2. Germline V gene data show CDR1 as SQVTM and CDR2 as ANQGSEA. Trimming cost V 7 bases and J 5 bases; bases outside gene matches: 12. The CDR3 totals 14 residues. The CDR3 region has the DNA TGCAGCGCCCAAGCCGGGACTAGCTATAACGAGCAGTACTTC. This encodes CSAQAGTSYNEQYF.

The chain joins TRBV6-1 to TRBJ2-7, with D tentatively TRBD2 (7 bases). V gave up 6 bases and J gave up 4 bases, with 22 bases separating them. The CDR3 is 16 amino acids. The germline V gene has CDR1 MNHNS and CDR2 SASEGT. DNA for the CDR3: TGTGCCAGCAGCGAAAGTAAAGGGGGAGGGCCATACGAGCAGTACTTC. Its translation is CASSESKGGGPYEQYF.

The rearrangement uses TRBV4-3 and TRBJ2-7; 9 nucleotides agree with TRBD1. The junction had 8 bases not matched to a gene; V was cut back by 0 bases and J by 2 bases. Germline CDR1 is LGHNA and CDR2 is YSLEER. This CDR3 contains 17 residues. The CDR3 region has the DNA TGCGCCAGCAGCCAAGATCTCGGGGACAGGGCCCCCTACGAGCAGTACTTC. This sequence encodes CASSQDLGDRAPYEQYF.

The chain uses TRBV6-6 and TRBJ1-3, with D perhaps TRBD1 (5 bases). The CDR3 has 16 residues. Per the germline V gene, CDR1 is MNHNY and CDR2 is SVGAGI (reference sequence). V gave up 2 bases and J gave up 4 bases, with 15 bases separating them. The DNA of the CDR3 is TGTGCCAGCAGTTACGGGGTGGGACTTGAAGGAAACACCATATATTTT. It encodes CASSYGVGLEGNTIYF.

This clone was observed a handful of times. The genes are TRBV5-1 and TRBJ1-5; 7 bases are shared with TRBD1. V lost 2 bases to trimming and J lost 0 bases; unmatched junction nucleotides: 5. Germline CDR1 and CDR2: SGHRS and YFSETQ. This CDR3 has 16 amino acids. In nucleotides, the CDR3 is TGCGCCAGCAGCTTACAGGGGCCCTATAGCAATCAGCCCCAGCATTTT. Translated: CASSLQGPYSNQPQHF.

The genes are TRBV6-5 and TRBJ2-7; D is perhaps TRBD2 (7 bases). This CDR3 has 15 amino acids. Trimming stripped 2 bases from V and 6 bases from J, with 17 bases between. The germline gives CDR1 MNHEY, CDR2 SVGAGI. The CDR3 is CASSYHGGPEGEQYF. As DNA, the CDR3 is TGTGCCAGCAGTTACCACGGGGGGCCCGAGGGCGAGCAGTACTTC.

The rearrangement links TRBV27 to TRBJ1-6; D is perhaps TRBD1 (6 bases). V lost 3 bases to trimming and J lost 6 bases, with 9 bases between them. The CDR3 has 14 amino acids. CDR1 and CDR2 (germline): MNHEY, SMNVEV (reference sequence). DNA for the CDR3: TGTGCCAGCAGTTTTAGGACAGCTAATTCACCCCTCCACTTT. It translates to CASSFRTANSPLHF.

This chain joins TRBV9 and TRBJ1-1, with a tentative D call TRBD1 (6 bases). The CDR3 sequence is 12 residues long. Germline V gives CDR1 SGDLS, CDR2 YYNGEE. The ends were cut back, 4 bases at V and 9 bases at J, with 13 bases in the middle. In DNA form, the CDR3 reads TGTGCCAGCAGCCCGGCGGGGGCAAAAGCTTTCTTT. As protein: CASSPAGAKAFF.

The chain combines TRBV7-2 with TRBJ1-6; no firm D call. Per the germline V gene, CDR1 is SGHTA and CDR2 is FQGNSA. The CDR3 has 15 amino acids. With 1 base removed from V and 5 bases from J, the gap between germline ends came to 9 bases. The CDR3 protein is CASSLGAGNNSPLHF. CDR3 nucleotides: TGTGCCAGCAGCTTAGGAGCGGGTAATAATTCACCCCTCCACTTT.